The entry below gives a single T cell receptor (beta chain) sequence along with its context. Vbeta (60) and Jbeta (13) primers were used in the PCR. Data came from immunoSEQ multiplex PCR; TCRdb stores just in-frame clones and leaves some out. The sample carries some 160,000 clones, around 78% recorded once. Germline values: CDR1 LNHDA, CDR2 SQIVND (reference sequence). This CDR3 is built from 14 residues. Losses at the gene ends were 3 bases for V and 2 bases for J; bases not matched to a gene: 1. These data come from a study of cytomegalovirus exposure and HLA in healthy donors. The clonotype comes from a woman aged 40 to 55 in good health and CMV-seronegative. The specimen sequenced was PBMCs. This chain connects TRBV19 to TRBJ1-5; 7 nucleotides match TRBD1. CDR3 coding DNA: TGTGCCAGTAGTATCGGGACAGGCAATCAGCCCCAGCATTTT. It translates to CASSIGTGNQPQHF.